The text below deals with one T cell receptor (beta chain). Its antigen is undetermined. The data belong to a study of Tregs in tolerant kidney transplant recipients. The overall study: CD4+CD25+CD127- cells came from approximately 3-day belatacept mixed lymphocyte reactions, some with approximately five-day graft donor restimulation. Antibodies separated recipient from donor cells.

Germline-derived CDR1 and CDR2 are SGHVS and FQNEAQ. The germline V and J ends were trimmed by 4 bases and 8 bases, with 11 bases remaining between them. This CDR3 spans 12 amino acids. Some clones are missing from TCRdb's copy, which holds only in-frame ones; the method was immunoSEQ multiplex PCR. The sample has about 44,000 clones; over 95% are singletons. The chain uses TRBV7-8 and TRBJ1-2; D perhaps matches TRBD1 (6 bases). This TCR was recovered from a human donor in good health. The material sequenced was Tregs from blood cultured with allogeneic cells. Here the CDR3 DNA reads TGTGCCAGCAGCTATCAGGGGAGAGGCTACACCTTC. Its translation: CASSYQGRGYTF. Full variable domain (outside the CDR3, taken from reference TRBV7-8 and TRBJ1-2): GAGVSQSPRYKVAKRGQDVALRCDPISGHVSLFWYQQALGQGPEFLTYFQNEAQLDKSGLPSDRFFAERPEGSVSTLKIQRTQQEDSAVYLCASSYQGRGYTFGSGTRLTVV.